These T cell receptor beta chains were read from a single sample in a study of blood T cells in healthy people across ages. A single record per CDR3 protein comes from TCRdb applying MiXCR to the 5' RACE reads. The sample has hundreds of thousands of distinct CDR3 sequences, over 45% seen once. Specimen: blood. Every receptor here comes from a man aged 25 to 40 in good health. Both conserved end residues are part of each CDR3. The order of the fields is D gene, clone size, J gene, V gene, CDR3 DNA, CDR3 protein. The D gene is left open where the match is weak. Clone size appears in some rows only: once, few, many, or a class for an expanded clone.

NA NA TRBJ2-1 TRBV13 TGTGCCAGCAGCCCCCCCAGGACAAGCTCCTACAATGAGCAGTTCTTC CASSPPRTSSYNEQFF
NA NA TRBJ2-1 TRBV6-6 TGTGCCAGCAGTCTTAGCGGACCCACCTACAATGAGCAGTTCTTC CASSLSGPTYNEQFF
TRBD1 NA TRBJ2-7 TRBV2 TGTGCCGTAAGGACAGGAAGGTTCGGCGACGAGCAGTACTTC CAVRTGRFGDEQYF
TRBD2 NA TRBJ2-1 TRBV11-2 TGTGCCAGCAGCTCACGGACTAGCGGGGGATACAATGAGCAGTTCTTC CASSSRTSGGYNEQFF
TRBD1 NA TRBJ1-6 TRBV20-1 TGCAGTGCTAGAGATCTCCCGGGACAGGGTATCAATTCACCCCTCCACTTT CSARDLPGQGINSPLHF
NA many TRBJ1-2 TRBV25-1 TGTGCCAGCAGGCGAGGAGTTGACTATGGCTACACCTTC CASRRGVDYGYTF
NA NA TRBJ1-5 TRBV7-2 TGTGCCAGCAGCTCAAGGGATCCCAATCAGCCCCAGCATTTT CASSSRDPNQPQHF
NA NA TRBJ1-5 TRBV3-1 TGTGCCGGCAGCCAAGGGTTGGGGAGCAGGGGCAATCAGCCCCAGCATTTT CAGSQGLGSRGNQPQHF
NA NA TRBJ2-3 TRBV5-1 TGCGCCAGCAGCTTGGGCCGGAACACAGATACGCAGTATTTT CASSLGRNTDTQYF
TRBD1 once TRBJ1-2 TRBV7-8 TGTGCCAGCAGCTTAGGGGGGATGGGGACAGCGAGCGGCTACACCTTC CASSLGGMGTASGYTF
NA NA TRBJ2-7 TRBV13 TGTGCCAGCCGTGGGGGAACCTACGAGCAGTACTTC CASRGGTYEQYF
NA NA TRBJ2-7 TRBV7-9 TGTGCCAGCAGCGTATATGGGACCTACGAGCAGTACTTC CASSVYGTYEQYF
TRBD2 many TRBJ2-1 TRBV4-2 TGTGCCAGCAGCCAAAATGGCGGGGGGGCTTTTGGTGAGCAGTTCTTC CASSQNGGGAFGEQFF
TRBD2 NA TRBJ2-1 TRBV7-3 TGTGCCAGCAGCTTTGCCGCTAGCGGGAGAACGGGCGGGCAGTTCTTC CASSFAASGRTGGQFF
TRBD1 NA TRBJ1-4 TRBV27 TGTGCCAGCAGTTTGTACCCAGGACAGGGGGGAGGAACTAATGAAAAACTGTTTTTT CASSLYPGQGGGTNEKLFF
TRBD2 NA TRBJ2-1 TRBV28 TGTGCCAGCAGTTTGGGACTAGCGGGAGGGCAGCAGTTCTTC CASSLGLAGGQQFF